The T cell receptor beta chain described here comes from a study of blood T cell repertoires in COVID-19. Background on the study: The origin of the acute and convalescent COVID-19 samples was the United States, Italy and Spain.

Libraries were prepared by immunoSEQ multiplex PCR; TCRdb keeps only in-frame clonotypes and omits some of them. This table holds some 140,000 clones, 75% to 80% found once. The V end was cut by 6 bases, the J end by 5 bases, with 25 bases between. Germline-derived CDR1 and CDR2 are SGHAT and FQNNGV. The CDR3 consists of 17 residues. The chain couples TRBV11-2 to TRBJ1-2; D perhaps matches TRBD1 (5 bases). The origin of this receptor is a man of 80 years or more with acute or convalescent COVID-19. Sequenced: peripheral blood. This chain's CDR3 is CASRMWGGRGSYYGYTF. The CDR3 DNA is TGTGCCAGCAGAATGTGGGGGGGACGGGGCTCCTATTATGGCTACACCTTC.